What follows are 6 T cell receptor beta chains derived from one specimen sequenced in a study of blood T cell repertoires in COVID-19. The protocol was immunoSEQ multiplex PCR, while the TCRdb copy is restricted to in-frame clones and leaves out a portion. Among under 300,000 clones listed, around nine tenths were seen once. The sequencing sample was made of PBMCs or T cells enriched from blood (not recorded which). Every receptor here comes from a woman aged 60-70 years who had recovered from COVID-19.

The V call is TRBV11-3, the J call TRBJ2-2; D is ambiguous. V shed 7 bases and J shed 4 bases, with 4 bases lying between them. Germline V gives CDR1 SGHNT, CDR2 YENEEA. The CDR3 runs 11 residues. CDR3 coding DNA: TGTGCCAGCATCCTCACCGGGGAGCTGTTTTTT. Translation: CASILTGELFF. Together with reference TRBV11-3 and TRBJ2-2, the CDR3 gives the full variable domain: EAGVVQSPRYKIIEKKQPVAFWCNPISGHNTLYWYLQNLGQGPELLIRYENEEAVDDSQLPKDRFSAERLKGVDSTLKIQPAELGDSAVYLCASILTGELFFGEGSRLTVL.

CDR3 in amino acids: CASSHRDRVFSSGNTIYF. For the CDR3, the DNA is TGTGCCAGCAGCCACCGGGACAGGGTGTTTAGCTCTGGAAACACCATATATTTT. V usage is TRBV13 and J usage is TRBJ1-3, with 9 bases matching TRBD1. Germline V gene data show CDR1 as PRHDT and CDR2 as FYEKMQ (reference sequence). J was trimmed by 0 bases and V by 5 bases; bases with no gene match: 11. The CDR3 consists of 18 residues.

This chain joins TRBV24-1 and TRBJ2-2; D perhaps matches TRBD2 (6 bases). Per the germline V gene, CDR1 is KGHDR and CDR2 is SFDVKD. The CDR3 has 15 amino acids. V lost 1 base, J lost 5 bases, and 10 bases lay in between. CDR3 bases: TGTGCCACCAGTGATTTCGGGCGGGAAACCGGGGAGCTGTTTTTT. The encoded protein is CATSDFGRETGELFF.

The V gene is TRBV3-1 (or the pseudogene TRBV3-2), the J gene TRBJ1-5, with D unresolved. Germline V CDR1 and CDR2: LGHDT, YNNKEL (reference sequence). The CDR3 consists of 15 residues. Trimming pared 0 bases from V and 9 bases from J, leaving 15 bases between. The DNA of the CDR3 is TGTGCCAGCAGCCAAGATGGGAGGTTCTTAGGGCCCCAGCATTTT. It translates to CASSQDGRFLGPQHF.

V gene TRBV7-9 combines with J gene TRBJ1-4; a weak D match, TRBD1 (5 bases). The V and J ends lost 4 bases and 0 bases respectively, with 9 bases between them. Germline V gene sequence: CDR1 SEHNR, CDR2 FQNEAQ (reference sequence). The CDR3 runs 15 residues. The CDR3 sequence is CASSYTGATNEKLFF. CDR3 sequence (DNA): TGTGCCAGCAGCTACACAGGAGCAACTAATGAAAAACTGTTTTTT.

This clone was counted only a few times. The rearrangement uses TRBV27 and TRBJ2-7; tentative D call: TRBD1 (5 bases). This CDR3 is 15 amino acids long. Trimming took 7 bases from V and 3 from J, leaving 19 bases between them. Per germline, CDR1 MNHEY and CDR2 SMNVEV (reference sequence). Written as DNA, the CDR3 is TGTGCCAGCAATCAGGGAATGGGTCCACTCTACGAGCAGTACTTC. Protein sequence: CASNQGMGPLYEQYF.